Listed below are T cell receptor beta chains from one sample, sequenced in a study of graft-versus-host responses after intestinal transplantation. Assay: immunoSEQ multiplex PCR; the TCRdb copy retains only in-frame clones and omits some. The sample carries more than 80,000 clones, about 89% recorded once. For these TCRs, the target antigens are not known. Sequences were derived from unstimulated CD4+ T cells sorted from spleen or lymph node cells, sampled before intestinal transplant. These TCRs come from a human donor who received an intestinal transplant. CDR3s include the opening cysteine and the closing phenylalanine or tryptophan. The D gene is left open where the match is weak. Some rows mark clone size as missing; the rest say once, few, many or name a class of expanded clone.

.	TRBV25-1	TRBD1	TRBJ2-3	CASSPGQGIITDTQYF	TGTGCCAGCAGTCCGGGACAGGGGATTATCACAGATACGCAGTATTTT
.	TRBV4-1	TRBD1	TRBJ1-5	CASSPSGTGNQPQHF	TGCGCCAGCAGCCCATCAGGGACAGGGAATCAGCCCCAGCATTTT
.	TRBV6-1	.	TRBJ2-7	CASSEGPVRYEQYF	TGTGCCAGCAGTGAAGGGCCAGTCCGCTACGAGCAGTACTTC
once	TRBV5-1	TRBD2	TRBJ2-1	CASSLLGLEAGNNEQFF	TGCGCCAGCAGCTTGTTAGGACTAGAGGCTGGGAACAATGAGCAGTTCTTC
once	TRBV18	.	TRBJ2-6	CASSPSISGANVLTF	TGTGCCAGCTCACCATCAATCTCTGGGGCCAACGTCCTGACTTTC
.	TRBV6-1	TRBD1	TRBJ2-1	CASSSTGTGQFF	TGTGCCAGCAGTTCGACCGGGACAGGGCAGTTCTTC
few	TRBV7-9	.	TRBJ2-1	CASSLGSTVAGYNEQFF	TGTGCCAGCAGCTTAGGGTCCACTGTGGCGGGTTACAATGAGCAGTTCTTC
.	TRBV27	.	TRBJ2-7	CASSYLTGLTHEQYF	TGTGCCAGCAGTTACCTCACAGGGCTCACCCACGAGCAGTACTTC
.	TRBV28	.	TRBJ2-7	CASSLLPWAEQYF	TGTGCCAGCAGTTTACTACCCTGGGCCGAGCAGTACTTC
few	TRBV4-1	.	TRBJ1-4	CASSHSGAGGEKLFF	TGCGCCAGCAGCCATTCAGGAGCCGGCGGGGAAAAACTGTTTTTT
.	TRBV4-2	TRBD2	TRBJ2-7	CASSPSDSGLAGYEQYF	TGTGCCAGCAGCCCAAGCGACTCGGGACTAGCGGGCTACGAGCAGTACTTC
.	TRBV18	.	TRBJ2-7	CASSPGLASGTYEQYF	TGTGCCAGCTCACCAGGCCTAGCGAGTGGAACCTACGAGCAGTACTTC
.	TRBV18	TRBD1	TRBJ2-5	CASSPGTVAPETQYF	TGTGCCAGCTCACCAGGGACAGTGGCCCCAGAGACCCAGTACTTC
.	TRBV9	.	TRBJ2-7	CASSVDQGEQYF	TGTGCCAGCAGCGTAGACCAGGGCGAGCAGTACTTC
.	TRBV5-1	TRBD2	TRBJ2-3	CASSFGLAGEGADTQYF	TGCGCCAGCAGCTTTGGACTAGCGGGAGAGGGCGCAGATACGCAGTATTTT
once	TRBV28	TRBD2	TRBJ2-3	CASQRGSSTDTQYF	TGTGCCAGCCAGCGGGGTTCTAGCACAGATACGCAGTATTTT
.	TRBV28	.	TRBJ2-1	CASSGGLGGHINEQFF	TGTGCCAGCAGCGGGGGGTTGGGGGGACACATCAATGAGCAGTTCTTC
.	TRBV7-2	.	TRBJ2-7	CASSLRAGMLTYEQYF	TGTGCCAGCAGCTTAAGGGCAGGGATGCTAACCTACGAGCAGTACTTC
.	TRBV7-2	.	TRBJ2-3	CASSLAVQITDTQYF	TGTGCCAGCAGCTTAGCAGTACAGATCACAGATACGCAGTATTTT
.	TRBV11-2	.	TRBJ1-4	CASSLKSRSNEKLFF	TGTGCCAGCAGCTTAAAGTCCAGATCTAATGAAAAACTGTTTTTT
.	TRBV5-1	.	TRBJ2-7	CASSLVFRGEQYF	TGCGCCAGCAGCTTAGTGTTCCGAGGAGAGCAGTACTTC
.	TRBV15	.	TRBJ1-5	CATSRGLPNQPQHF	TGTGCCACCAGCAGAGGGCTCCCCAATCAGCCCCAGCATTTT
once	TRBV5-1	TRBD1	TRBJ2-3	CASSIGQGTDTQYF	TGCGCCAGCAGCATAGGACAGGGCACAGATACGCAGTATTTT
.	TRBV28	.	TRBJ1-2	CASSLGGGKGYGYTF	TGTGCCAGCAGTTTGGGAGGGGGTAAGGGGTATGGCTACACCTTC
.	TRBV10-3	TRBD2	TRBJ2-2	CASGLAGNTGELFF	TGTGCCAGTGGACTAGCGGGGAACACCGGGGAGCTGTTTTTT
.	TRBV28	TRBD1	TRBJ1-4	CASRVTGGWKLFF	TGTGCCAGCAGGGTCACAGGGGGATGGAAACTGTTTTTT
.	TRBV6-5	.	TRBJ2-1	CASSPTRVNEQFF	TGTGCCAGCAGCCCCACGAGGGTGAATGAGCAGTTCTTC
few	TRBV6-1	.	TRBJ1-1	CASSALTGSSTEAFF	TGTGCCAGCAGTGCCCTTACAGGGTCCTCCACTGAAGCTTTCTTT
.	TRBV5-1	.	TRBJ2-7	CASSLEGGAVAYEQYF	TGCGCCAGCAGCTTGGAGGGGGGGGCGGTTGCGTACGAGCAGTACTTC
.	TRBV6-1	.	TRBJ2-3	CASSSRVRNTDTQYF	TGTGCCAGCAGTTCCCGGGTTCGAAACACAGATACGCAGTATTTT
once	TRBV5-1	.	TRBJ2-7	CASSATGYYEQYF	TGCGCCAGCAGCGCTACAGGGTACTACGAGCAGTACTTC
.	TRBV6-6	.	TRBJ2-3	CASSLIDTQYF	TGTGCCAGCAGTTTAATAGATACGCAGTATTTT
.	TRBV28	TRBD1	TRBJ2-1	CASRGTGNEQFF	TGTGCCAGCAGGGGGACAGGGAATGAGCAGTTCTTC
.	TRBV29-1	TRBD1	TRBJ1-4	CSARTGGEKLFF	TGCAGCGCAAGAACAGGGGGAGAAAAACTGTTTTTT
.	TRBV2	.	TRBJ2-7	CASTADSYEQYF	TGTGCCAGCACCGCGGACAGCTACGAGCAGTACTTC
.	TRBV5-1	.	TRBJ2-1	CASLGGSLGNEQFF	TGCGCCAGCCTCGGAGGGAGTTTGGGAAATGAGCAGTTCTTC
.	TRBV4-2	.	TRBJ2-1	CASSAATYNEQFF	TGTGCCAGCAGCGCGGCAACTTACAATGAGCAGTTCTTC
.	TRBV2	TRBD2	TRBJ2-3	CASRTGGGTDTQYF	TGTGCCAGCAGGACGGGGGGGGGAACAGATACGCAGTATTTT
.	TRBV7-2	TRBD2	TRBJ2-7	CASSLVGAGGRSYEQYF	TGTGCCAGCAGCTTAGTAGGTGCGGGGGGGCGCTCCTACGAGCAGTACTTC
.	TRBV2	.	TRBJ1-4	CASSEGGEGTNEKLFF	TGTGCCAGCAGTGAAGGCGGGGAGGGTACTAATGAAAAACTGTTTTTT
.	TRBV28	TRBD1	TRBJ2-4	CASSFSLIRQGLPKNIQYF	TGTGCCAGCAGTTTCTCCCTCATACGACAGGGTCTCCCCAAAAACATTCAGTACTTC
.	TRBV7-6	TRBD2	TRBJ2-3	CASSLGSGTSTDTQYF	TGTGCCAGCAGCTTAGGGAGCGGGACTAGCACAGATACGCAGTATTTT
.	TRBV2	TRBD1	TRBJ1-3	CASSETGTGSGNTIYF	TGTGCCAGCAGTGAAACCGGGACAGGGTCCGGAAACACCATATATTTT
.	TRBV20-1	.	TRBJ2-7	CSARDPDEQYF	TGCAGTGCTAGAGATCCTGACGAGCAGTACTTC
once	TRBV5-6	TRBD2	TRBJ2-2	CASSPPSGLNTGELFF	TGTGCCAGCAGCCCACCTAGCGGTCTGAACACCGGGGAGCTGTTTTTT
once	TRBV7-9	.	TRBJ2-2	CASSLGTPDTGELFF	TGTGCCAGCAGCTTAGGGACTCCTGACACCGGGGAGCTGTTTTTT
.	TRBV4-1	.	TRBJ1-6	CASSHTQGVGNSPLHF	TGCGCCAGCAGCCACACACAGGGTGTCGGTAATTCACCCCTCCACTTT
.	TRBV6-1	TRBD2	TRBJ2-5	CASSLSGRGQTQYF	TGTGCCAGCAGCCTTAGCGGGAGGGGACAGACCCAGTACTTC
.	TRBV5-1	TRBD2	TRBJ2-2	CASRDGTSGPGELFF	TGCGCCAGCAGGGATGGGACTAGCGGGCCCGGGGAGCTGTTTTTT
once	TRBV9	TRBD2	TRBJ2-3	CASSRSLAGGSTDTQYF	TGTGCCAGCAGCCGATCATTAGCGGGAGGGAGCACAGATACGCAGTATTTT
once	TRBV9	TRBD1	TRBJ2-7	CASSVGTGTYEQYF	TGTGCCAGCAGCGTAGGGACAGGAACCTACGAGCAGTACTTC
.	TRBV25-1	TRBD1	TRBJ2-5	CASSYLDRGLETQYF	TGTGCCAGCAGTTACCTGGACAGGGGGCTGGAGACCCAGTACTTC
.	TRBV2	TRBD1	TRBJ2-7	CASAADRGDYEQYF	TGTGCCAGCGCCGCGGACAGGGGGGACTACGAGCAGTACTTC
.	TRBV28	.	TRBJ2-2	CASSFQGPMNTGELFF	TGTGCCAGCAGTTTTCAGGGGCCCATGAACACCGGGGAGCTGTTTTTT
.	TRBV7-6	.	TRBJ2-5	CASSLRPETQYF	TGTGCCAGCAGCTTACGTCCGGAGACCCAGTACTTC
.	TRBV6-6	.	TRBJ1-1	CASTRGGDTEAFF	TGTGCCAGCACCCGGGGGGGGGACACTGAAGCTTTCTTT